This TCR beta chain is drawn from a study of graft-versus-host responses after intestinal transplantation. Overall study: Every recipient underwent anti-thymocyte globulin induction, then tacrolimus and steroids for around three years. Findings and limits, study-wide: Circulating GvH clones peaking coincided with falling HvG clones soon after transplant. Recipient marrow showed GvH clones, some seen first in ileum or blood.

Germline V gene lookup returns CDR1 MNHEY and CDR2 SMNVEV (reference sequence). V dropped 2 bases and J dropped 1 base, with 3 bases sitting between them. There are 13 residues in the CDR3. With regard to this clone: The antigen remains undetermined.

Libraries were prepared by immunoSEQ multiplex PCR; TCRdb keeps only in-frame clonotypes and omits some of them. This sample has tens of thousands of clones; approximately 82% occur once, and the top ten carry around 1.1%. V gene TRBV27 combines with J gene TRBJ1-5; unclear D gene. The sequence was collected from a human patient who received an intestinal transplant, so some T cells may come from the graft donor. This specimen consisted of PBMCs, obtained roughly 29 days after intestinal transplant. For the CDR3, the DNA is TGTGCCAGCAGTTTAATAAGCAATCAGCCCCAGCATTTT. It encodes CASSLISNQPQHF.